This paragraph reports one TCR beta chain. Its antigen is not identified. Within the sample, other DNA sequences also encode this same CDR3. There are 15 residues in the CDR3. Trimming took off 1 base at V and 2 bases at J, with 9 bases between the two ends. Germline loops: CDR1 SEHNR, CDR2 FQNEAQ (reference sequence). Peripheral blood was collected from the related graft donor on the marrow donation day. These data are taken from a study of T cells after posttransplantation cyclophosphamide. Study observations and caveats: Later post-transplant blood repertoires were often dominated by donor CD8+ memory clones.

The table came from immunoSEQ multiplex PCR; TCRdb's copy has only in-frame clones and leaves some out. Of tens of thousands of clones in the sample, roughly 92% are singletons; the top ten hold 3% to 3.5%. The chain joins TRBV7-9 to TRBJ1-5; a weak D match, TRBD1 (6 bases). The receptor's source is a woman aged 45-60 years in good health and a related stem cell transplant donor. Material: PBMCs. The CDR3: CASSLGSGGNQPQHF. As DNA, the CDR3 is TGTGCCAGCAGCTTAGGGTCAGGGGGCAATCAGCCCCAGCATTTT.